The clone carrying this T cell receptor beta chain was counted ten times or more. Its antigen is unknown. Germline-derived CDR1 and CDR2 are KGHDR and SFDVKD. Trimming shortened V by 7 bases and J by 2 bases, and 8 bases separated the two germline ends. This CDR3 spans 13 amino acids. These data originate in a study of Graves' ophthalmopathy and Graves' hyperthyroidism. Study conclusions and caveats: Blood was where most expanded thyroid clonotypes above 0.001 frequency also turned up. The model forecast ophthalmopathy progression, reaching roughly 71% sensitivity and less than 75% specificity.

Beta-chain TCR CDR3 regions were amplified from RNA transcripts. The workflow started with a first-round RT-PCR run with HTBI primers and then moved on to a second-round multiplex PCR. TCRdb re-called the multiplex PCR reads with MiXCR, one entry per CDR3 protein. There are hundreds of thousands of distinct CDR3 sequences in the sample; 13% to 15% occur only once, and roughly 10% lies in the top ten. Among the exclusions were patients with other autoimmune diseases, uncontrolled infections, pregnancy or lactation. The chain uses TRBV24-1 and TRBJ1-5; TRBD1 is a possible D gene (5 bases). This receptor was taken from a woman in her thirties with Graves' ophthalmopathy. Material: blood. The CDR3 spells CATSGHGNQPQHF. DNA of the CDR3: TGTGCCACCAGCGGACATGGCAATCAGCCCCAGCATTTT.